Below, 27 T cell receptor beta chains from the same sample are listed, as sequenced in a study of long-term antiretroviral therapy in people with HIV. Researchers ran immunoSEQ v3.0 at survey level. Data came from immunoSEQ multiplex PCR; TCRdb stores just in-frame clones and leaves some out. Of some 30,000 clones in the sample, 85% were seen once. Sequencing was performed on unsorted PBMCs, taken roughly 3.5 years after starting antiretroviral therapy. These receptors came from a young man with HIV.

This clone qualifies as large. The CDR3 region has the DNA TGTGCCAGCACTCGGGCGGGGTACCACGGCTACACCTTC. It codes for CASTRAGYHGYTF. The chain couples TRBV27 to TRBJ1-2; D is undetermined. From germline, CDR1 is MNHEY and CDR2 SMNVEV (reference sequence). V was cut by 7 bases and J by 8 bases, with 17 bases left in between. The CDR3 has 13 residues.

The V call is TRBV27, the J call TRBJ1-2; a possible D gene is TRBD1 (5 bases). With 5 bases removed from V and 4 bases from J, the gap between germline ends came to 11 bases. CDR3 length equals 13 residues. The V gene's germline CDR1 is MNHEY and CDR2 SMNVEV (reference sequence). CDR3 coding DNA: TGTGCCAGCAGTCCGGGACTGATCTATGGCTACACCTTC. Its protein is CASSPGLIYGYTF.

The gene calls are TRBV7-8 and TRBJ1-5; D gene ambiguous. The CDR3 covers 13 residues. V lost 6 bases, J lost 6 bases, and 12 bases lay in between. The germline gives CDR1 SGHVS, CDR2 FQNEAQ. The CDR3, as DNA: TGTGCCAGCAGTTATCGGGAGAGTCAGCCCCAGCATTTT. Amino acids: CASSYRESQPQHF.

V and J are TRBV6-1 and TRBJ2-7, with D uncertain. The germline gives CDR1 MNHNS, CDR2 SASEGT. The ends were cut back, 3 bases at V and 2 bases at J, with 8 bases in the middle. The CDR3 totals 13 residues. CDR3 bases: TGTGCCAGCAGTGAGAGGTTTCCCTACGAGCAGTACTTC. Encoded protein: CASSERFPYEQYF.

The V and J genes are TRBV9 and TRBJ1-1; D ambiguous. Per the germline V gene, CDR1 is SGDLS and CDR2 is YYNGEE. V gave up 5 bases and J gave up 0 bases, with 11 bases separating them. The CDR3 covers 14 residues. CDR3 amino acids: CASRSEGMNTEAFF. The CDR3 nucleotides are TGTGCCAGCAGGTCAGAGGGCATGAACACTGAAGCTTTCTTT.

In this sample, this clone turned up a few times. The J gene is TRBJ2-7, the V gene TRBV5-4, with D possibly called TRBD1 or TRBD2 (5 bases each). Between the trimmed V and J ends, which lost 2 bases and 3 bases, there was a span of 15 bases. The germline gives CDR1 SGHNT, CDR2 YYREEE (reference sequence). There are 15 residues in the CDR3. This chain's CDR3 is CASSFNPGTGYEQYF. CDR3 DNA sequence: TGTGCCAGCAGCTTTAACCCCGGGACGGGCTACGAGCAGTACTTC.

This clone appeared a single time. The rearrangement uses TRBV19 and TRBJ2-7, with 10 bases matching TRBD2. The germline V gene has CDR1 LNHDA and CDR2 SQIVND (reference sequence). V shed 5 bases, J shed 2 bases, and the junction held 6 bases outside the gene matches. CDR3 size: 15 residues. The CDR3 is CASSGLAGDPYEQYF. In DNA form, the CDR3 reads TGTGCCAGTAGTGGGCTAGCGGGGGATCCCTACGAGCAGTACTTC.

The chain couples TRBV23-1 to TRBJ2-7; possible D gene TRBD1, 7 bases. TRBV23-1 is placed among ORFs of uncertain function. The CDR3 runs 16 residues. Trimming left V 3 bases short and J 2 bases short, with 17 bases between. The CDR3 protein is CASSHHHRGLTYEQYF. DNA for the CDR3: TGCGCCAGCAGTCATCATCACAGGGGACTTACCTACGAGCAGTACTTC.

This chain connects TRBV7-9 to TRBJ2-7; D is perhaps TRBD1 (5 bases). Germline-derived CDR1 and CDR2 are SEHNR and FQNEAQ (reference sequence). This CDR3 contains 16 residues. The V and J ends lost 6 bases and 0 bases respectively, with 18 bases between them. This CDR3 is CASSPIRTISSYEQYF. CDR3 sequence (DNA): TGTGCCAGCAGTCCGATTAGGACAATTAGCTCCTACGAGCAGTACTTC.

CDR3 in DNA: TGCGCCAGCAGCCGGGACAGGGTAGGTGGCTACACCTTC. Its translation: CASSRDRVGGYTF. The chain combines TRBV5-1 with TRBJ1-2, with 9 bases lining up with TRBD1. CDR1 is SGHRS, CDR2 YFSETQ, per germline. Germline trimming cut 4 bases from V and 7 bases from J; bases unmatched to any gene: 5. The CDR3 contains 13 residues.

V is TRBV4-3 and J is TRBJ2-7; the match to TRBD1 covers 9 bases. The CDR3 is made up of 14 amino acids. Trimming at V came to 4 bases and at J to 0 bases, leaving 1 base not matched to a gene. Per the germline V gene, CDR1 is LGHNA and CDR2 is YSLEER. The CDR3 reads CASSPGQGSYEQYF. CDR3 nucleotide sequence: TGCGCCAGCAGCCCGGGACAGGGCTCCTACGAGCAGTACTTC.

This chain links TRBV10-3 with TRBJ2-7; TRBD1 aligns across 12 bases. Trimming removed 6 bases from V and 6 bases from J; junction bases left unmatched: 9. Looked up from germline, CDR1 is ENHRY and CDR2 is SYGVKD. The CDR3 has 15 residues. DNA for the CDR3: TGTGCCATCAGGGGGACCGGGACAGGGGGCTTCGAGCAGTACTTC. It encodes CAIRGTGTGGFEQYF.

The chain carries TRBV27 and TRBJ2-1; D unresolved. CDR1 is MNHEY, CDR2 SMNVEV, per germline (reference sequence). This CDR3 is built from 15 residues. V lost 0 bases and J lost 0, with 6 bases in between. The CDR3 DNA sequence: TGTGCCAGCAGTTTATCTGAGAGCTCCTACAATGAGCAGTTCTTC. Residues: CASSLSESSYNEQFF.

This chain uses TRBV27 with TRBJ2-1, with 12 bases fitting TRBD2. Trimming took 5 bases from V and 4 from J; bases not matched to a gene: 6. The length of the CDR3 is 16 residues. Germline V gene sequence: CDR1 MNHEY, CDR2 SMNVEV (reference sequence). Here the CDR3 reads CASSTPSGGAYNEQFF. DNA for the CDR3: TGTGCCAGCAGTACACCTAGCGGGGGGGCTTACAATGAGCAGTTCTTC.

J is TRBJ2-1 and V is TRBV6-1; D remains ambiguous. The V and J ends lost 1 base and 1 base respectively, with 8 bases between them. CDR1 is MNHNS, CDR2 SASEGT, per germline. The CDR3 runs 15 residues. The CDR3 sequence: CASSEDTPSYNEQFF. The CDR3 DNA sequence: TGTGCCAGCAGTGAAGACACCCCGTCCTACAATGAGCAGTTCTTC.

The rearrangement links TRBV10-3 to TRBJ1-2; 7 bases are shared with TRBD1. The CDR3 consists of 14 residues. Trimming cost V 2 bases and J 12 bases; bases outside gene matches: 12. Germline V gene sequence: CDR1 ENHRY, CDR2 SYGVKD. CDR3 DNA sequence: TGTGCCATCAGTGAGATGAACAGGGGCCAGTATCACACCTTC. Encoded protein: CAISEMNRGQYHTF.

This clone is a singleton in its sample. The V and J genes are TRBV29-1 and TRBJ1-1; D gene unclear. The ends were cut back, 4 bases at V and 1 base at J, with 13 bases in the middle. CDR1 and CDR2 from the germline V gene are SQVTM and ANQGSEA. The CDR3 extends over 14 amino acids. For the CDR3, the DNA is TGCAGCGTTGTAGGACTGCCTTCGAACACTGAAGCTTTCTTT. The encoded protein is CSVVGLPSNTEAFF.

J is TRBJ1-4 and V is TRBV6-1; D might be TRBD1 (5 bases). Germline CDR1 MNHNS, CDR2 SASEGT. V was shortened by 4 bases and J by 3 bases, with 9 bases between the two germline ends. The CDR3 totals 14 residues. The CDR3 reads CASSGPGSNEKLFF. CDR3 DNA sequence: TGTGCCAGCAGTGGGCCAGGGTCTAATGAAAAACTGTTTTTT.

V is TRBV25-1 and J is TRBJ2-3; 9 bases are a match to TRBD2. V dropped 4 bases and J dropped 5; count of bases not matched to a gene: 4. CDR1 MGHDK and CDR2 SYGVNS come from the germline V gene. This CDR3 comprises 14 residues. CDR3 sequence reads: CASSGGGALDTQYF. Here the CDR3 DNA reads TGTGCCAGCAGTGGCGGGGGGGCCCTAGATACGCAGTATTTT.

The rearrangement links TRBV5-6 to TRBJ1-5; TRBD1 matches at 8 bases. The CDR3 loop spans 16 amino acids. V shed 3 bases, J shed 4 bases, and the junction held 9 bases outside the gene matches. Germline assignment: CDR1 SGHDT and CDR2 YYEEEE. CDR3: CASSSDRGFTNQPQHF. CDR3 sequence (DNA): TGTGCCAGCAGCTCAGACAGGGGCTTTACTAATCAGCCCCAGCATTTT.

This chain joins TRBV7-8 and TRBJ1-1; D is unresolved. The CDR3 is 14 amino acids. The germline V gene encodes CDR1 SGHVS and CDR2 FQNEAQ. Trimming removed 1 base from V and 2 bases from J, with 8 bases in between. CDR3 in DNA: TGTGCCAGCAGCTTAGTTTCACTTAACACTGAAGCTTTCTTT. This translates into CASSLVSLNTEAFF.

The rearrangement uses TRBV5-8 and TRBJ1-5, with D possibly TRBD1 on 6 matching bases. V lost 3 bases to trimming and J lost 4 bases, with 23 bases between them. The CDR3 runs 18 residues. Looked up from germline, CDR1 is SGHTS and CDR2 is YDEGEE. CDR3 sequence reads: CASSSVTGSYYPNQPQHF. Written as DNA, the CDR3 is TGTGCCAGCAGCTCAGTAACAGGGAGTTACTATCCTAATCAGCCCCAGCATTTT.

The J gene is TRBJ2-7, the V gene TRBV7-9, with 8 positions matching TRBD2. This CDR3 spans 16 amino acids. V shed 1 base and J 2 bases; nucleotides not matched to a gene: 7. CDR1 SEHNR and CDR2 FQNEAQ come from the germline V gene (reference sequence). CDR3 in DNA: TGTGCCAGCAGCTTAGGAGCGGGACTAGGTGCCTACGAGCAGTACTTC. This translates into CASSLGAGLGAYEQYF.

The table lists this clone with a few counts. The genes are TRBV7-9 and TRBJ2-7, with TRBD1 matching over 8 bases. CDR1 is SEHNR and CDR2 is FQNEAQ in the germline V gene (reference sequence). The CDR3 sequence is 15 residues long. J lost 5 bases, V lost 4 bases, and 10 bases had no gene match. This CDR3 is CASSSPGQGGNEQYF. The CDR3 DNA sequence: TGTGCCAGCAGCTCCCCCGGACAGGGAGGCAACGAGCAGTACTTC. The variable domain in full, with the rest retrieved from reference TRBV7-9 and TRBJ2-7, is DTGVSQNPRHKITKRGQNVTFRCDPISEHNRLYWYRQTLGQGPEFLTYFQNEAQLEKSRLLSDRFSAERPKGSFSTLEIQRTEQGDSAMYLCASSSPGQGGNEQYFGPGTRLTVT.

This clone was picked up one time. The chain couples TRBV21-1 to TRBJ1-1; the table's D call of TRBD1 was not tested on the DNA. TRBV21-1 is tagged as a pseudogene. This CDR3 region has 14 residues. CDR3 in amino acids: CASIRTEGFTEAFF. The CDR3 nucleotides are TGTGCCAGCATTAGGACAGAGGGGTTCACTGAAGCTTTCTTT.

The chain joins TRBV27 to TRBJ2-1, with 12 positions matching TRBD2. The ends lost 0 bases at V and 9 bases at J; junction bases unmatched: 6. Looked up from germline, CDR1 is MNHEY and CDR2 is SMNVEV (reference sequence). The CDR3 length is 16 residues. The CDR3 region has the DNA TGTGCCAGCAGTTTATCGGCTAGCGGGGGGGGGCTTGAGCAGTTCTTC. Amino acids: CASSLSASGGGLEQFF.

The chain carries TRBV15 and TRBJ1-1; no firm D call. There are 14 residues in the CDR3. CDR1 and CDR2 from the germline V gene are LNHNV and YYDKDF (reference sequence). The ends were cut back, 1 base at V and 2 bases at J, with 8 bases in the middle. The DNA for the CDR3 is TGTGCCACCAGCAGAGGAGGAGGAAACACTGAAGCTTTCTTT. It codes for CATSRGGGNTEAFF.